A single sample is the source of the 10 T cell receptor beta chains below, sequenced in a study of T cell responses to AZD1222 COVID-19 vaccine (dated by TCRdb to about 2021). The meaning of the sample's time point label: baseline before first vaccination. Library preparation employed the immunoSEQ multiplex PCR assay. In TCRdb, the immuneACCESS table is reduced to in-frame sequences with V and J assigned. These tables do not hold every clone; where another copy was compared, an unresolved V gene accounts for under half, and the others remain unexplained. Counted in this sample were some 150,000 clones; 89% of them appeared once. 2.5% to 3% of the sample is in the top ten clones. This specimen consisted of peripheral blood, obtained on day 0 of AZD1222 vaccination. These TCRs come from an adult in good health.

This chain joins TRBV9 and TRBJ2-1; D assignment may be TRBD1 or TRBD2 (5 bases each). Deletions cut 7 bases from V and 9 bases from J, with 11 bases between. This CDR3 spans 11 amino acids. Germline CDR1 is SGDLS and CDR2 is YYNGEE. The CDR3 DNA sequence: TGTGCCAGCTCGGGACGGGCTGAGCAGTTCTTC. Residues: CASSGRAEQFF.

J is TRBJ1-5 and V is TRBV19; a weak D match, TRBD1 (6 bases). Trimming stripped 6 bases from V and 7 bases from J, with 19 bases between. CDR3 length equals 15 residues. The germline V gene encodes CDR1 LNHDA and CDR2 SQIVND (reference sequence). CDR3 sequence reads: CASRRLQGNRQPQHF. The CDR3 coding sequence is TGTGCCAGTAGGAGATTACAGGGAAATCGGCAGCCCCAGCATTTT.

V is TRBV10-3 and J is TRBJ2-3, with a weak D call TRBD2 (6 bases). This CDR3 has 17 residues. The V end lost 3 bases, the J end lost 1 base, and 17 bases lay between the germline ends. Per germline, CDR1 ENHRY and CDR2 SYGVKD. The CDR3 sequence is CAISDRRAGRGTDTQYF. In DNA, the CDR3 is TGTGCCATCAGTGACCGTCGGGCGGGGAGAGGCACAGATACGCAGTATTTT.

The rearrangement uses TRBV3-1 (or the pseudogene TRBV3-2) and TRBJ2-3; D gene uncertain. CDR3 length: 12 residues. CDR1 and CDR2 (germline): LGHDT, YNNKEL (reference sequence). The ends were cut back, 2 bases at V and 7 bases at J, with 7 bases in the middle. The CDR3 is CASSQSGYTQYF. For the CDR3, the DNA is TGTGCCAGCAGCCAATCAGGATATACGCAGTATTTT.

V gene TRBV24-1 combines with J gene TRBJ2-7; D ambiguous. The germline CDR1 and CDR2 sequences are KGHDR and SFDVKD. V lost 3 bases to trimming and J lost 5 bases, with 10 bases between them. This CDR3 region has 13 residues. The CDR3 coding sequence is TGTGCCACCAGTGATGGACCTAATGACGAGCAGTACTTC. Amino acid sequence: CATSDGPNDEQYF.

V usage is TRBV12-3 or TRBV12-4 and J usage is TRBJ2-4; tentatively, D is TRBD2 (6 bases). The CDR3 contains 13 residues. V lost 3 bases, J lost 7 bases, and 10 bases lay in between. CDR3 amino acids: CASSLRRDNIQYF. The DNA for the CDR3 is TGTGCCAGCAGTTTGCGGAGGGACAACATTCAGTACTTC.

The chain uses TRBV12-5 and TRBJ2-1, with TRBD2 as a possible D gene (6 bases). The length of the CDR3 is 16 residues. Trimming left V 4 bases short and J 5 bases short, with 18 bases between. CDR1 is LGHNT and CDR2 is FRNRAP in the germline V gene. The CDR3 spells CASGSNNGGANNEQFF. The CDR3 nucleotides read TGTGCTAGTGGTTCTAATAACGGAGGGGCCAACAATGAGCAGTTCTTC.

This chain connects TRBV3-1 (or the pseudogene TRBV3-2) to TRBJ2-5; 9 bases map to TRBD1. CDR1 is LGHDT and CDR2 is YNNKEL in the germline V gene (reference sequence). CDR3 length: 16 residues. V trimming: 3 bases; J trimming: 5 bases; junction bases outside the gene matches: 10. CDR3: CASSHPLGQGHETQYF. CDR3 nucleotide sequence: TGTGCCAGCAGCCACCCTCTAGGACAGGGGCACGAGACCCAGTACTTC.

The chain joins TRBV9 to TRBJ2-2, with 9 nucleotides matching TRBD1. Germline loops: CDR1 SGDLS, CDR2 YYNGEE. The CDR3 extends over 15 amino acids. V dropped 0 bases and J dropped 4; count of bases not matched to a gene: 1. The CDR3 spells CASSVGGQGTGELFF. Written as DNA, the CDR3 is TGTGCCAGCAGCGTAGGGGGACAGGGCACCGGGGAGCTGTTTTTT.

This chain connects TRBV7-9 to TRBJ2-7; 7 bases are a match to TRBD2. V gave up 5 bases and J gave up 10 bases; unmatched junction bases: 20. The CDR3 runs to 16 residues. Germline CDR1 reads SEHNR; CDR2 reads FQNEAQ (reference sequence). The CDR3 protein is CASSRSLGGGADLQYF. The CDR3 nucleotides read TGTGCCAGCAGCCGATCGCTGGGCGGGGGAGCGGATCTCCAGTACTTC.